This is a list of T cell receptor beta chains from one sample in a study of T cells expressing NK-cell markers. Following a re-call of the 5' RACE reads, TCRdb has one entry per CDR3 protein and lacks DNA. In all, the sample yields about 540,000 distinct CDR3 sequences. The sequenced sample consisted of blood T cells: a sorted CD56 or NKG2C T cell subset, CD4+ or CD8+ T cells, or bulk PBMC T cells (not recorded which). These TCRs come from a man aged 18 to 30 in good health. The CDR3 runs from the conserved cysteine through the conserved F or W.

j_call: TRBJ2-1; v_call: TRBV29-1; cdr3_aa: CSVHTGVKGFYNEQFF
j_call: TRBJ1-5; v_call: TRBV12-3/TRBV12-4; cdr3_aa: CASRWGSNQPQHF
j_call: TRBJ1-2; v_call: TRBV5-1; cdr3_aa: CASSLAIDRGTGYTF
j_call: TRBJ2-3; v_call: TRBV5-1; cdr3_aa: CASSQEEASGRNTQYF
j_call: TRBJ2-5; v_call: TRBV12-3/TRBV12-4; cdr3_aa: CASTRLAAYQETQYF
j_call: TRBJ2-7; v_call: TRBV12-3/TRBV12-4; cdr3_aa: CASSPRRWDSQYF
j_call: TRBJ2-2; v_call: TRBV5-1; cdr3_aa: CASSVQGTNTGELFF
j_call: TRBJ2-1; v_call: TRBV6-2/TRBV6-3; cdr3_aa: CASLPDRHNEQFF
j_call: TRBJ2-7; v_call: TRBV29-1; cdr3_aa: CSITNQGVRYEQYF
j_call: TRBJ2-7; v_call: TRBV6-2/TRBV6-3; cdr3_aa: CASASGLYEQYF
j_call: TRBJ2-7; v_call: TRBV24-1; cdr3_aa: CATSDSAGQSLDEQYF
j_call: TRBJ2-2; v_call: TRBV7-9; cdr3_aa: CASSGSTGRGTGELFF
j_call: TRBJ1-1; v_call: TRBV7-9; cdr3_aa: CASSLGGDGAFF
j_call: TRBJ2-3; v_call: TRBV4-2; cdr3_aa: CASSQVERVDTQYF
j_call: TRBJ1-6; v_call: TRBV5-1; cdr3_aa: CASSLDRQGDSPLHF
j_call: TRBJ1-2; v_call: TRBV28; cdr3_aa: CASSVNGYGYTF